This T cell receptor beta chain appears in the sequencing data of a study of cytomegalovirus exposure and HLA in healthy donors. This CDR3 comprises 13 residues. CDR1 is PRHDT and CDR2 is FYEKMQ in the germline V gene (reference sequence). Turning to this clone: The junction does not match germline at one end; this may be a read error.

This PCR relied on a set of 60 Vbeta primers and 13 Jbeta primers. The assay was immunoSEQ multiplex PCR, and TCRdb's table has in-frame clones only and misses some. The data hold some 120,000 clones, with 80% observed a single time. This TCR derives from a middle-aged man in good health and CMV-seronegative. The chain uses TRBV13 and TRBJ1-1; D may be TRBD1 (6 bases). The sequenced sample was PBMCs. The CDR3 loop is CASSLGGGTEAFF. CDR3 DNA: TGTGCCAGCAGCCTAGGGGGGGGCACTGAAGCTTTCTTT.